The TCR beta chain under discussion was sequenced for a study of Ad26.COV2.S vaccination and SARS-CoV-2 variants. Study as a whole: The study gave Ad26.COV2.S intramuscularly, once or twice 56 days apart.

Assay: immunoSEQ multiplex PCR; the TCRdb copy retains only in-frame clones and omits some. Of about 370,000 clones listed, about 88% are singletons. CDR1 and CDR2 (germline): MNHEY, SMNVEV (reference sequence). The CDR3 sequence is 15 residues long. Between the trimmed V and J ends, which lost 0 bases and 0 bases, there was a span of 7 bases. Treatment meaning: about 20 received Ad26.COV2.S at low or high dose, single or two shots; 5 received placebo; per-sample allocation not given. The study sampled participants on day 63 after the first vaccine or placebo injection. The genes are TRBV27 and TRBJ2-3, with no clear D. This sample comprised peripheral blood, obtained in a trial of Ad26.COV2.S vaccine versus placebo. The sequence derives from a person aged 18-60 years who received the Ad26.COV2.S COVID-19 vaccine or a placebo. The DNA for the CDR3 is TGTGCCAGCAGTTTATCGTTCTCTAGCACAGATACGCAGTATTTT. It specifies CASSLSFSSTDTQYF.